The sequence of this TCR beta chain was determined in a study of cytomegalovirus exposure and HLA in healthy donors. In the PCR, 60 Vbeta and 13 Jbeta primers were used. Clones were read by immunoSEQ multiplex PCR, and TCRdb kept only the in-frame ones, dropping some. The table shows about 130,000 clones, with roughly 80% occurring only once. The CDR3 totals 15 residues. With 2 bases clipped from V and 10 bases from J, the junction kept 11 bases outside the gene matches. In germline, CDR1 is MGHDK, CDR2 SYGVNS. This receptor was obtained from a man aged 30-40 years in good health and CMV-seronegative. The chain couples TRBV25-1 to TRBJ1-1; 9 bases are a match to TRBD1. Material for sequencing was PBMCs. Here the CDR3 reads CASSEPPDRGMGAFF. The DNA for the CDR3 is TGTGCCAGCAGTGAACCCCCGGACAGGGGAATGGGAGCTTTCTTT. Full variable domain (rest looked up from reference TRBV25-1 and TRBJ1-1): EADIYQTPRYLVIGTGKKITLECSQTMGHDKMYWYQQDPGMELHLIHYSYGVNSTEKGDLSSESTVSRIRTEHFPLTLESARPSHTSQYLCASSEPPDRGMGAFFGQGTRLTVV.